These T cell receptor beta chains were read from a single sample in a study of blood T cell repertoires in COVID-19. Repertoires were generated with immunoSEQ multiplex PCR, while TCRdb's copy carries only in-frame clones and drops some. The repertoire holds tens of thousands of clones, with around 88% as singletons. The specimen sequenced was peripheral blood. The source of these receptors is a human donor in a cohort sampled during active COVID-19. Both conserved end residues are part of each CDR3.

CASSHAGTGDFEQYF,TRBJ2-7,TRBV28
CASSEAEVQPQHF,TRBJ1-5,TRBV2
CASTASTGGARSYGYTF,TRBJ1-2,TRBV28
CARGRDTQYF,TRBJ2-3,TRBV2
CASSPATGTGNEKLFF,TRBJ1-4,TRBV18
CASSPGQGYGYTF,TRBJ1-2,TRBV18
CASSEWREANEQFF,TRBJ2-1,TRBV6-4
CSVHPTGNTGELFF,TRBJ2-2,TRBV29-1
CASSGRQGVLIYSNQPQHF,TRBJ1-5,TRBV6-1
CATSTQLAGGYNEQFF,TRBJ2-1,TRBV6-6
CASRVLGDSNTEAFF,TRBJ1-1,TRBV28
CASSQGREMNTEAFF,TRBJ1-1,TRBV14
CACGRAFNEQFF,TRBJ2-1,TRBV6-5
CASSAALGAQEQYF,TRBJ2-7,TRBV9
CASSDTGGPKTIYF,TRBJ1-3,TRBV28
CASSPALAGDIHEQFF,TRBJ2-1,TRBV3-1/TRBV3-2
CASSSESLSNQPQHF,TRBJ1-5,TRBV7-8
CASSFTGDPFYEQYF,TRBJ2-7,TRBV7-6
CASSILLGGALNTEAFF,TRBJ1-1,TRBV19
CASRPTGLWEQFF,TRBJ2-1,TRBV11-2
CASSAGLAGVVGELFF,TRBJ2-2,TRBV7-3
CASNRNTEAFF,TRBJ1-1,TRBV12-3/TRBV12-4
CASSERLAETQYF,TRBJ2-5,TRBV2
CASPQEDRTEAFF,TRBJ1-1,TRBV19
CSVGQGTLKNYGYTF,TRBJ1-2,TRBV29-1
CASSTSYEQYF,TRBJ2-7,TRBV10-2
CASSSDNSPLHF,TRBJ1-6,TRBV12-3/TRBV12-4
CASSRKTILAGGPETQYF,TRBJ2-5,TRBV18
CASSNPGQSQETQYF,TRBJ2-5,TRBV5-5
CASRAGEGETQYF,TRBJ2-5,TRBV11-2
CASSLDRARPAFF,TRBJ1-1,TRBV5-1
CASSQDGTPGLQEAFF,TRBJ1-1,TRBV4-3
CASSPRTGEGNEKLFF,TRBJ1-4,TRBV5-1
CASSPRTIRRTDTQYF,TRBJ2-3,TRBV6-2/TRBV6-3
CASSVTPGTQQDEQYF,TRBJ2-7,TRBV9
CASSVEGNTEAFF,TRBJ1-1,TRBV10-2
CASSLGPSATNEKLFF,TRBJ1-4,TRBV7-9
CASSADTNTEAFF,TRBJ1-1,TRBV18
CASSLAPSGLKRLDTQYF,TRBJ2-3,TRBV5-6